The TCR beta chain under discussion was sequenced for a study of shared clonotypes between healthy human individuals (TCRdb year 2020). Describing the broader study: A couple of women and a few men aged 18 to 49 years were included in the cohort. For each donor, CD4 naive and CD4 memory were each run on three plates, CD8 naive on two plates, and CD8 memory on one plate. The study deeply sequenced blood TCR repertoires of about five healthy adults to estimate repertoire size and the extent of clonotype sharing between individuals. To increase sequencing depth and limit assay-specific biases, TCR repertoire library preparation and sequencing were carried out by different laboratories using diverse techniques. Leukapheresis yielded between about 0.94 and 10 billion PBMCs per donor.

Worth noting for this clone: It has no known antigen specificity. Base quality data are lacking; no much larger clone is found one base away.

For CDR1 and CDR2, the germline V gene lists SGHDN and FVKESK. The CDR3, from cysteine to phenylalanine, totals 19 residues. Of all the DNA, just the CDR3 is kept, 57 bases in frame from base 1. V and J are truncated by 3 bases and 3 bases respectively, leaving an intervening sequence of 24 bases. Beyond this particular receptor, the publication reports: Roughly 5% of naive CD4, around 3.5% of naive CD8, roughly 2.5% of memory CD4, and 0.35% to 0.5% of memory CD8 clonotypes were shared across several donors. Higher generation probabilities were observed for clonotypes shared by all four sorted-subset donors than for non-shared clonotypes. Rarefaction of sorted-subset datasets indicated incomplete sequencing despite the large sequencing depth. Based on pairwise subsampling, the degree of clonotype sharing among donors was expected to be affected by sequencing depth. Estimated clonotype richness was generally larger for naive than for memory subsets. Because the study included a small number of donors, the genetic and exposure-history diversity represented was limited. Sampling was restricted to blood, and TCR repertoires in tissues likely differ from the TCR repertoires found in blood.

The donors were healthy, HIV-negative adults who had no recently reported acute infections or vaccinations. All donors were Caucasian adults living in Nashville, Tennessee, USA. CD4+ T cells were enriched through magnetic negative selection, after which naive cells were positively selected on CD45RA and the remaining negative fraction served as the memory subset. After blood collection by leukapheresis, PBMCs were isolated using Ficoll-Histopaque density gradient centrifugation and then cryopreserved in the vapor phase of liquid nitrogen. Analytical flow cytometry was used to check the purity and quantity of each magnetically sorted T cell population. Genomic DNA was isolated from each sorted fraction and quantified by UV absorbance on a Nanodrop 2000c. Using the deep immunoSEQ assay, multiplex PCR amplified TCR CDR3 regions from genomic DNA. Genomic DNA extracted from each cell subset was distributed evenly over all wells of several immunoSEQ 96-well plates, and each plate served as one replicate. For sorted subsets, each replicate PCR was loaded with 200 to 250 ng genomic DNA, equivalent to about 30,000 T cell genomes. Purified libraries were measured with a Qubit 3.0 fluorometer, size-checked on a Bioanalyzer 2100, and measured again with the KAPA Library Quantification kit. Each immunoSEQ 96-well plate was sequenced on its own single-read 150-cycle Illumina NextSeq 550 flow cell. The paper's data handling went like this. Because the immunoSEQ output included only junctional sequences and no quality scores, the filtering could not be the same as the filtering used for full-length reads. To assign V/J genes and CDR3, sequences were annotated against IMGT germline references using PyIR, a Python wrapper for IgBLAST v1.9. Reads with weak V/J assignments (E-value above 1e-6), missing CDR3, stop codons, out-of-frame junctions, or ambiguous translated residues were removed. A V3J clonotype was defined by an identical inferred V gene, J gene, and CDR3 amino acid sequence. Percentage overlap between repertoires was calculated by dividing the number of shared unique clonotypes by the size of the smaller repertoire. Three approaches were used to assess repertoire richness: RTK rarefaction, the Chao1 estimator, and Recon v2.1 estimates of unobserved clonotypes. OLGA was used to compute generation probabilities for all TCRbeta clonotypes that the gDNA method yielded from four donors. TCRdb took over this immuneACCESS table, retaining in-frame rearrangements with V and J assigned. Such tables are incomplete; in checked studies, under half of the missing clones stem from an unresolved V gene, and the remainder is unexplained. That table supplies the V and J calls and clone size; D and trimming were determined from the DNA. Across this sample there are about 1.5 million clones, with nearly 99% seen only once. The ten largest clones add up to roughly 0.4% of the sample.

Sequencing used naive CD4+ T cells sorted from blood. Interpreted using the paper, the cell subset or site label stands for: CD45RA+ positively selected. This receptor chain uses TRBV14 and TRBJ2-1, and the D gene may be TRBD1, 7 bases matching. The TCR sequence derives from a man aged 30 to 45 in good health. This receptor carries the CDR3 CASSQTQSTTGRNYNEQFF. The sequenced DNA is TGTGCCAGCAGCCAGACGCAATCAACGACAGGGAGGAACTACAATGAGCAGTTCTTC.